Presented here are 3 T cell receptor beta chains from one specimen sequenced in a study of Ad26.COV2.S vaccination and SARS-CoV-2 variants. Treatment given: some 20 received Ad26.COV2.S at low or high dose, single or two shots; five or six received placebo; per-sample allocation not given. Sampling happened 63 days after the first vaccine or placebo injection. Using immunoSEQ multiplex PCR, the repertoire was profiled, and TCRdb retains in-frame clones only, with some absent. The data hold hundreds of thousands of clones, with around 89% observed a single time. The sample was peripheral blood, taken in a trial of Ad26.COV2.S vaccine versus placebo. The receptors were gathered from a person between 18 and 60 years old who received the Ad26.COV2.S COVID-19 vaccine or a placebo.

The chain combines TRBV18 with TRBJ2-7, with D hard to call. Per germline, CDR1 KGHSH and CDR2 LQKENI. V was trimmed by 6 bases and J by 0 bases, leaving 12 bases between them. The CDR3 contains 14 residues. CDR3 DNA: TGTGCCAGCTCCCCGAGGCAGAACTCCTACGAGCAGTACTTC. It specifies CASSPRQNSYEQYF.

This sequence joins TRBV28 and TRBJ1-2; 7 bases line up with TRBD1. V was pared by 7 bases and J by 7 bases, with 12 bases of the junction left unmatched. CDR3 length equals 14 residues. The germline V gene encodes CDR1 MDHEN and CDR2 SYDVKM. The CDR3 DNA reads as TGTGCCAGCACCGCTCTATCAGGGGGGGGTGGCTACACCTTC. It translates to CASTALSGGGGYTF.

This rearrangement joins TRBV28 to TRBJ2-1, with D perhaps TRBD1 (6 bases). Per germline, CDR1 MDHEN and CDR2 SYDVKM. V was clipped by 1 base and J by 7 bases, with 11 bases between them. There are 14 residues in the CDR3. The CDR3 loop is CASSLFYRVNEQFF. The CDR3 DNA reads TGTGCCAGCAGTTTATTTTACAGGGTTAATGAGCAGTTCTTC.